The 32 T cell receptor beta chains reported below all come from one sample, sequenced in a study of identifying expanded T cells in peripheral blood. Only in-frame clones appear in the TCRdb table, and some are missing; sequencing was by immunoSEQ multiplex PCR. This table has just over 90,000 clones, about 90% appearing once. Sequenced input: blood. The source of these receptors is a person aged 18-70 years in good health.

The chain employs TRBV18 and TRBJ2-7; TRBD1 aligns across 9 bases. V trimming: 6 bases; J trimming: 0 bases; junction bases outside the gene matches: 9. The CDR3 totals 16 residues. Germline V gives CDR1 KGHSH, CDR2 LQKENI. The CDR3 coding sequence is TGTGCCAGCTCTCAACAGGGGGCCGCCTTCTCCTACGAGCAGTACTTC. Encoded protein: CASSQQGAAFSYEQYF.

The chain joins TRBV27 to TRBJ2-2; the match to TRBD1 covers 8 bases. CDR3 size: 15 residues. The germline V gene has CDR1 MNHEY and CDR2 SMNVEV (reference sequence). With V trimmed by 7 bases and J by 5 bases, 9 bases remained unmatched. The CDR3 nucleotides are TGTGCCAGCAAACACGACAGGGGTTATACCGGGGAGCTGTTTTTT. Amino acid sequence: CASKHDRGYTGELFF.

The chain links TRBV5-1 to TRBJ1-5; D unresolved. The V end lost 0 bases, the J end lost 7 bases, and 8 bases lay between the germline ends. Germline V lookup: CDR1 SGHRS, CDR2 YFSETQ. CDR3 length equals 13 residues. The CDR3 nucleotides read TGCGCCAGCAGCTTGGGTTTTGAGCAGCCCCAGCATTTT. Translated: CASSLGFEQPQHF.

The chain has TRBV9 and TRBJ2-3; TRBD2 is a possible D gene (5 bases). Per germline, CDR1 SGDLS and CDR2 YYNGEE. Trimming cost V 4 bases and J 5 bases, with 17 bases left between them. This CDR3 contains 15 residues. CDR3 sequence: CASSLTPDGGDTQYF. CDR3 nucleotide sequence: TGTGCCAGCAGCCTAACCCCGGACGGAGGAGATACGCAGTATTTT.

This chain joins TRBV19 and TRBJ2-1, with D perhaps TRBD2 (6 bases). From germline, CDR1 is LNHDA and CDR2 SQIVND (reference sequence). The CDR3 covers 12 residues. Trimming removed 4 bases at V and 7 bases at J, with 8 bases between. The CDR3 here is CASSTAGNEQFF. The CDR3 DNA reads TGTGCCAGTAGTACGGCGGGAAATGAGCAGTTCTTC. The variable domain in full, with the rest retrieved from reference TRBV19 and TRBJ2-1, is DGGITQSPKYLFRKEGQNVTLSCEQNLNHDAMYWYRQDPGQGLRLIYYSQIVNDFQKGDIAEGYSVSREKKESFPLTVTSAQKNPTAFYLCASSTAGNEQFFGPGTRLTVL.

The chain combines TRBV6-1 with TRBJ2-3; D gene uncertain. The CDR3 totals 15 residues. Trimming pared 9 bases from V and 3 bases from J, leaving 19 bases between. Germline V gene sequence: CDR1 MNHNS, CDR2 SASEGT. The CDR3 bases are TGTGCCAGTGCACTCCAAACAAGGAGAACAGATACGCAGTATTTT. Amino acid sequence: CASALQTRRTDTQYF.

This clone came up once. The sample carries other DNA sequences with the same CDR3. The V call is TRBV5-1, the J call TRBJ1-5; D not certain. Germline values: CDR1 SGHRS, CDR2 YFSETQ. Trimming pared 0 bases from V and 4 bases from J, leaving 8 bases between. This CDR3 comprises 14 residues. CDR3 nucleotide sequence: TGCGCCAGCAGCTTGGCCGGAGGGAATCAGCCCCAGCATTTT. Translation: CASSLAGGNQPQHF.

V and J are TRBV9 and TRBJ2-1; tentative D call: TRBD2 (5 bases). The length of the CDR3 is 14 residues. Germline CDR1 reads SGDLS; CDR2 reads YYNGEE. V was pared by 0 bases and J by 6 bases, with 10 bases between. CDR3 nucleotide sequence: TGTGCCAGCAGCGTAGGGGCTAGCATCAATGAGCAGTTCTTC. Residues: CASSVGASINEQFF.

The rearrangement links TRBV2 to TRBJ2-7, with 12 bases aligning to TRBD2. Germline trimming cut 5 bases from V and 4 bases from J; bases unmatched to any gene: 6. This CDR3 comprises 15 residues. Germline loops: CDR1 SNHLY, CDR2 FYNNEI. DNA for the CDR3: TGTGCCAGCAGTCCTGGACTAGCGGGACTGTACGAGCAGTACTTC. Protein sequence: CASSPGLAGLYEQYF.

The gene calls are TRBV28 and TRBJ2-1; weak D call: TRBD1 (5 bases). The CDR3 covers 15 residues. The V gene's germline CDR1 is MDHEN and CDR2 SYDVKM. V was shortened by 3 bases and J by 5 bases, with 14 bases between the two germline ends. CDR3 DNA: TGTGCCAGCAGTTTCCCCCAGGGCCTCCACAATGAGCAGTTCTTC. The encoded protein is CASSFPQGLHNEQFF.

The chain recombines TRBV7-3 with TRBJ1-2; 8 nucleotides match TRBD1. Germline lookup yields CDR1 SGHTA and CDR2 FQGTGA. J lost 5 bases, V lost 2 bases, and 13 bases had no gene match. The CDR3 spans 17 residues. The CDR3 protein is CASSLSVGQGASYGYTF. The CDR3, as DNA: TGTGCCAGCAGCTTATCTGTTGGGCAGGGGGCGAGTTATGGCTACACCTTC.

V is TRBV10-2 and J is TRBJ2-5, with D unresolved. CDR3 length: 11 residues. Germline V gene data show CDR1 as WSHSY and CDR2 as SAAADI. V was pared by 3 bases and J by 5 bases, with 4 bases between. CDR3 DNA: TGCGCCAGCAGTGATAGGGAGACCCAGTACTTC. Its translation is CASSDRETQYF.

V and J are TRBV4-2 and TRBJ2-3; 13 nucleotides match TRBD2. Germline V lookup: CDR1 LGHNA, CDR2 YNFKEQ. This CDR3 has 18 amino acids. The ends lost 1 base at V and 3 bases at J; junction bases unmatched: 7. The CDR3 sequence is CASSQVELAGGRTDTQYF. The CDR3 bases are TGTGCCAGCAGCCAAGTGGAACTAGCGGGAGGGAGGACAGATACGCAGTATTTT.

This sequence joins TRBV28 and TRBJ2-5; no definite D call. The CDR3 totals 15 residues. CDR1 and CDR2 from the germline V gene are MDHEN and SYDVKM. Trimming removed 5 bases at V and 4 bases at J, with 17 bases between. This CDR3 reads CASSGDIASSETQYF. The CDR3 nucleotides read TGTGCCAGCAGTGGAGATATCGCCTCTTCAGAGACCCAGTACTTC. The whole variable domain, filled in from reference TRBV28 and TRBJ2-5, reads DVKVTQSSRYLVKRTGEKVFLECVQDMDHENMFWYRQDPGLGLRLIYFSYDVKMKEKGDIPEGYSVSREKKERFSLILESASTNQTSMYLCASSGDIASSETQYFGPGTRLLVL.

For this clone: Just one base apart from a much larger clone, this may be a read error. CDR3 nucleotide sequence: TGTGCCAGTAGTAGCTACGAGCAGTACTTC. It encodes CASSSYEQYF. This chain joins TRBV19 and TRBJ2-7; D ambiguous. Trimming removed 4 bases at V and 3 bases at J, with 1 base between. The CDR3 contains 10 residues. The germline gives CDR1 LNHDA, CDR2 SQIVND (reference sequence).

The chain carries TRBV28 and TRBJ1-1; 9 bases agree with TRBD1. Germline V gene data show CDR1 as MDHEN and CDR2 as SYDVKM. The V segment lost 7 bases and the J segment 2 bases; nucleotides outside the gene matches: 11. The CDR3 loop spans 16 amino acids. In DNA form, the CDR3 reads TGTGCCAGCAACCCGGACAGGGGATGGAGAAACACTGAAGCTTTCTTT. This codes for CASNPDRGWRNTEAFF.

The J gene is TRBJ2-2, the V gene TRBV5-4; D may be TRBD1 (7 bases). Germline CDR1 and CDR2: SGHNT and YYREEE (reference sequence). CDR3 length: 16 residues. Trimming stripped 0 bases from V and 3 bases from J, with 12 bases between. DNA of the CDR3: TGTGCCAGCAGCTTGGGGCAGGGGGGTTACACCGGGGAGCTGTTTTTT. This encodes CASSLGQGGYTGELFF.

The chain uses TRBV28 and TRBJ1-2; 7 bases line up with TRBD1. This CDR3 region has 16 residues. CDR1 and CDR2 (germline): MDHEN, SYDVKM. With 4 bases clipped from V and 2 bases from J, the junction kept 10 bases outside the gene matches. The CDR3 spells CASSSDPTGFNYGYTF. Here the CDR3 DNA reads TGTGCCAGCAGTTCGGACCCGACAGGGTTCAACTATGGCTACACCTTC.

The chain combines TRBV19 with TRBJ1-2; D is unclear. Germline V lookup: CDR1 LNHDA, CDR2 SQIVND (reference sequence). CDR3 length: 14 amino acids. The V end was cut by 1 base, the J end by 7 bases, with 13 bases between. CDR3 residues: CASSIAGSTIGYTF. The CDR3 DNA is TGTGCCAGTAGTATAGCCGGATCCACTATTGGCTACACCTTC.

This chain connects TRBV5-1 to TRBJ2-5, with a tentative D call TRBD2 (5 bases). Germline lookup yields CDR1 SGHRS and CDR2 YFSETQ. The CDR3 is 13 residues long. V dropped 8 bases and J dropped 5 bases, with 16 bases sitting between them. The DNA for the CDR3 is TGCGCCAGTTCTAGGGCCCGCGGGGAGACCCAGTACTTC. Translation: CASSRARGETQYF.

V is TRBV7-9 and J is TRBJ2-5; D uncertain. The DNA end lines up better with TRBJ2-7; the J call may be wrong. In germline, CDR1 is SEHNR, CDR2 FQNEAQ (reference sequence). The CDR3 is 15 amino acids. The CDR3 DNA follows: TGTGCCAGCAGCCCCTTGGGCGGTAATGCCTACGAGCAGTACTTC. Translation gives CASSPLGGNAYEQYF.

The DNA of the CDR3 is TGTGCCAGCTCGCCCGATCCGAACACCATATATTTT. Its translation is CASSPDPNTIYF. This chain uses TRBV18 with TRBJ1-3; D gene uncertain. Germline assignment: CDR1 KGHSH and CDR2 LQKENI. This CDR3 comprises 12 residues. Deletions cut 6 bases from V and 7 bases from J, with 10 bases between.

The chain carries TRBV2 and TRBJ2-3; 12 positions agree with TRBD1. CDR1 is SNHLY and CDR2 is FYNNEI in the germline V gene. Trimming took 3 bases from V and 5 from J; bases not matched to a gene: 6. The CDR3 covers 16 residues. The DNA for the CDR3 is TGTGCCAGCAGTGAGGAGGGGACAGGGGGCGGAGATACGCAGTATTTT. Translating it yields CASSEEGTGGGDTQYF.

The CDR3 DNA sequence: TGTGCCAGTAGGGGACTGGGGGGATCTGATTCACCCCTCCACTTT. This sequence encodes CASRGLGGSDSPLHF. The V gene is TRBV19, the J gene TRBJ1-6, with a possible D match to TRBD1 (5 bases). Germline V gives CDR1 LNHDA, CDR2 SQIVND (reference sequence). There are 15 residues in the CDR3. The germline V and J ends were trimmed by 6 bases and 8 bases, with 17 bases remaining between them.

The chain employs TRBV10-1 and TRBJ2-7; 9 bases agree with TRBD1. Germline V gives CDR1 WNHNN, CDR2 SYGVQD (reference sequence). V gave up 3 bases and J gave up 2 bases; unmatched junction bases: 2. The CDR3 loop spans 14 amino acids. DNA of the CDR3: TGCGCCAGCAGTGATAGGACAGGGGCCTACGAGCAGTACTTC. Amino acids: CASSDRTGAYEQYF.

The V call is TRBV19, the J call TRBJ1-5; D gene unclear. CDR3 size: 17 residues. The germline V gene encodes CDR1 LNHDA and CDR2 SQIVND (reference sequence). The V and J ends lost 1 base and 4 bases respectively, with 17 bases between them. CDR3 protein: CASSIGGGWEGNQPQHF. CDR3 bases: TGTGCCAGTAGTATAGGAGGAGGGTGGGAGGGTAATCAGCCCCAGCATTTT.

The chain carries TRBV5-1 and TRBJ2-2; D is uncertain. Germline V gives CDR1 SGHRS, CDR2 YFSETQ. This CDR3 spans 17 amino acids. V shed 5 bases and J shed 2 bases, with 19 bases lying between them. The CDR3 sequence: CASSLTPQASNTGELFF. The CDR3, as DNA: TGCGCCAGCAGTTTGACGCCGCAGGCCAGTAACACCGGGGAGCTGTTTTTT.

The gene calls are TRBV7-2 and TRBJ2-3; tentative D call: TRBD1 (5 bases). Germline CDR1 SGHTA, CDR2 FQGNSA. V was clipped by 2 bases and J by 4 bases, with 10 bases between them. The CDR3 consists of 14 residues. CDR3 sequence: CASSLSQGSDTQYF. DNA of the CDR3: TGTGCCAGCAGCTTATCTCAGGGCTCAGATACGCAGTATTTT. Variable domain in full (rest from reference TRBV7-2 and TRBJ2-3): GAGVSQSPSNKVTEKGKDVELRCDPISGHTALYWYRQSLGQGLEFLIYFQGNSAPDKSGLPSDRFSAERTGGSVSTLTIQRTQQEDSAVYLCASSLSQGSDTQYFGPGTRLTVL.

The chain is built from TRBV28 and TRBJ2-3; TRBD2 might be the D (5 bases). This CDR3 is 15 amino acids long. CDR1 and CDR2 from the germline V gene are MDHEN and SYDVKM. Trimming took off 6 bases at V and 1 base at J, with 14 bases between the two ends. CDR3 residues: CASSLALGGTDTQYF. As DNA, the CDR3 is TGTGCCAGCAGCCTAGCCCTAGGAGGCACAGATACGCAGTATTTT.

The CDR3 is CASSREGVEPQHF. The CDR3 nucleotides read TGCGCCAGCAGCCGCGAAGGAGTGGAGCCCCAGCATTTT. The chain employs TRBV5-1 and TRBJ1-5; D unclear. Per germline, CDR1 SGHRS and CDR2 YFSETQ. The CDR3 length is 13 residues. The germline V and J ends were trimmed by 4 bases and 8 bases, with 13 bases remaining between them.

The rearrangement uses TRBV23-1 and TRBJ2-5; D perhaps matches TRBD2 (5 bases). TRBV23-1 is treated as an ORF (open reading frame) with a function not yet certain. CDR3 length: 13 amino acids. Trimming removed 9 bases at V and 2 bases at J, with 13 bases between. The CDR3 protein is CARPAAKQETQYF. CDR3 sequence (DNA): TGCGCCAGGCCAGCGGCCAAACAAGAGACCCAGTACTTC.

The rearrangement uses TRBV7-9 and TRBJ1-3; D may be TRBD1 (6 bases). Germline V gene sequence: CDR1 SEHNR, CDR2 FQNEAQ (reference sequence). This CDR3 has 16 residues. The ends were cut back, 4 bases at V and 2 bases at J, with 15 bases in the middle. CDR3 coding DNA: TGTGCCAGCAGCTATAAAGGAGCAGGGGCTGGAAACACCATATATTTT. The encoded protein is CASSYKGAGAGNTIYF. Full variable domain (rest looked up from reference TRBV7-9 and TRBJ1-3): DTGVSQNPRHKITKRGQNVTFRCDPISEHNRLYWYRQTLGQGPEFLTYFQNEAQLEKSRLLSDRFSAERPKGSFSTLEIQRTEQGDSAMYLCASSYKGAGAGNTIYFGEGSWLTVV.